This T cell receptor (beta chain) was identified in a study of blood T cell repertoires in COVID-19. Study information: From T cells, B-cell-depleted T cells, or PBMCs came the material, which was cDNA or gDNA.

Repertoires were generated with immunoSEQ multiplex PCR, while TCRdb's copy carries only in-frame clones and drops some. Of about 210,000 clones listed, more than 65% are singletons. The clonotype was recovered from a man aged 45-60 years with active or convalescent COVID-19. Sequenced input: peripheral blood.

For the CDR3, the DNA is TGCGCCAGCAGCCAAGTACAGGGCTTCCAAGAGACCCAGTACTTC. The encoded protein is CASSQVQGFQETQYF. The rearrangement links TRBV4-1 to TRBJ2-5; tentatively, D is TRBD1 (6 bases). The CDR3 contains 15 residues. Germline CDR1 and CDR2: MGHRA and YSYEKL. Trimming pared 1 base from V and 1 base from J, leaving 10 bases between.